This T cell receptor beta chain was retrieved from a study of blood T cell repertoires in COVID-19. TCRdb keeps only in-frame clones here, not all; method: immunoSEQ multiplex PCR. This table has some 290,000 clones, roughly 91% appearing once. This CDR3 region has 15 residues. The germline V gene has CDR1 LNHDA and CDR2 SQIVND (reference sequence). J lost 6 bases, V lost 4 bases, and 6 bases had no gene match. The sequencing input was peripheral blood. This TCR was sampled from a woman aged 25 to 39 with COVID-19, enrolled during active disease. The rearrangement joins TRBV19 to TRBJ2-2; TRBD1 matches 9 bases. The CDR3 DNA is TGTGCCAGTAGTACAAGACAGGGGGGGGCCGGGGAGCTGTTTTTT. Translating it yields CASSTRQGGAGELFF.